The entry that follows covers one T cell receptor beta chain sequence. This entry is derived from a study of T cell responses to AZD1222 COVID-19 vaccine. This table comes from immunoSEQ multiplex PCR, and its TCRdb copy is limited to in-frame clones, with some not included. The data hold around 30,000 clones, with approximately 90% observed a single time. CDR1 and CDR2 (germline): WNHNN, SYGVQD (reference sequence). The CDR3 loop spans 15 amino acids. V lost 9 bases to trimming and J lost 3 bases, with 20 bases between them. V gene TRBV10-1 combines with J gene TRBJ1-1, with D perhaps matching TRBD1 (5 bases). Here the sequenced sample was peripheral blood, taken on day 0 of AZD1222 vaccination. The clonotype comes from an adult in good health. The CDR3 here is CARSTGSKEDTEAFF. Written as DNA, the CDR3 is TGCGCCAGGTCCACAGGCTCGAAGGAGGACACTGAAGCTTTCTTT.